A selection of T cell receptor beta chains follows, all from one sample in a study of T cell responses to AZD1222 COVID-19 vaccine. Clones were read by immunoSEQ multiplex PCR, and TCRdb kept only the in-frame ones, dropping some. The profile covers 150,000 to 200,000 clones, with around 90% appearing a single time and approximately 10% taken by the ten largest. The starting material was peripheral blood, obtained 28 days after the second AZD1222 dose. The receptor set was obtained from an adult who received the AZD1222 COVID-19 vaccine. Each CDR3 is given with its conserved first and last residue. D genes are given only for firm matches. The listing skips clone size in some rows; elsewhere it reads once, few, many or a size class.

v_call	j_call	d_call	clone_size	cdr3_length	cdr3_aa	cdr3_nt
TRBV7-2	TRBJ1-5	-	-	15	CASSLGGGAGQPQHF	TGTGCCAGCAGCTTAGGGGGGGGCGCGGGTCAGCCCCAGCATTTT
TRBV27	TRBJ2-6	TRBD1	-	18	CASSRMDRASSGANVLTF	TGTGCCAGCTCGAGGATGGACAGGGCCAGCTCTGGGGCCAACGTCCTGACTTTC
TRBV7-6	TRBJ2-1	-	-	16	CASSFQPGRLNDEQFF	TGTGCCAGCAGCTTCCAGCCGGGACGCCTCAATGATGAGCAGTTCTTC
TRBV20-1	TRBJ1-5	-	-	15	CSASGLGGGRQPQHF	TGCAGTGCTAGTGGGCTAGGCGGGGGAAGGCAGCCCCAGCATTTT
TRBV9	TRBJ1-1	-	-	15	CASSVAVGAVTEAFF	TGTGCCAGCAGCGTAGCGGTGGGGGCGGTCACTGAAGCTTTCTTT
TRBV15	TRBJ2-1	TRBD2	-	15	CATSRDTGGAYEQFF	TGTGCCACCAGCAGAGATACCGGGGGGGCGTATGAGCAGTTCTTC
TRBV5-4	TRBJ1-1	-	-	15	CASSLDWGPGTEAFF	TGTGCCAGCAGCTTGGACTGGGGGCCGGGGACTGAAGCTTTCTTT
TRBV7-9	TRBJ2-3	-	-	14	CASSPLTDTDTQYF	TGTGCCAGCAGCCCACTGACAGACACAGATACGCAGTATTTT
TRBV7-9	TRBJ1-1	TRBD1	-	16	CASSLATPGGNTEAFF	TGTGCCAGCAGCTTAGCGACCCCAGGGGGCAACACTGAAGCTTTCTTT
TRBV30	TRBJ1-4	-	-	15	CAWSVPDPVGEKLFF	TGTGCCTGGAGTGTCCCGGACCCTGTCGGGGAAAAACTGTTTTTT
TRBV30	TRBJ2-7	-	-	11	CAWSVGGGMYF	TGTGCCTGGAGTGTAGGAGGGGGCATGTACTTC
TRBV19	TRBJ1-1	TRBD1	-	16	CASSIGTGNPNTEAFF	TGTGCCAGTAGTATAGGGACAGGAAACCCTAACACTGAAGCTTTCTTT
TRBV28	TRBJ1-1	TRBD1	once	15	CASSLPGTANTEAFF	TGTGCCAGCAGTTTACCCGGGACAGCTAACACTGAAGCTTTCTTT
TRBV5-4	TRBJ1-3	-	-	17	CASSTSKTENSGNTIYF	TGTGCCAGCAGCACCTCGAAGACAGAAAACTCTGGAAACACCATATATTTT
TRBV6-5	TRBJ1-2	TRBD1	-	14	CASSPGTGFYGYTF	TGTGCCAGCAGCCCCGGGACAGGATTTTATGGCTACACCTTC
TRBV5-1	TRBJ2-1	-	-	13	CASQEPGNNEQFF	TGCGCCAGCCAGGAACCAGGGAACAATGAGCAGTTCTTC
TRBV2	TRBJ1-3	TRBD1	-	12	CASRQGADTIYF	TGTGCCAGCAGGCAGGGGGCAGACACCATATATTTT
TRBV6-5	TRBJ2-1	TRBD1	once	13	CASSYLDREPQFF	TGTGCCAGCAGTTACCTTGACAGGGAGCCGCAGTTCTTC
TRBV2	TRBJ2-5	TRBD2	-	15	CASTSTSGGEETQYF	TGTGCCAGCACCTCGACTAGCGGGGGGGAAGAGACCCAGTACTTC
TRBV5-5	TRBJ2-2	-	-	15	CASSLRLVNTGELFF	TGTGCCAGCAGCTTGCGCCTTGTGAACACCGGGGAGCTGTTTTTT
TRBV18	TRBJ1-6	TRBD1	-	15	CASSPLTGKNSPLHF	TGTGCCAGCTCACCACTGACAGGGAAGAATTCACCCCTCCACTTT
TRBV5-1	TRBJ2-7	TRBD2	-	15	CASSQTSGFGNEQYF	TGCGCCAGCAGCCAAACTAGCGGGTTTGGAAACGAGCAGTACTTC
TRBV5-4	TRBJ2-5	TRBD2	-	17	CASSLGVTGTSEETQYF	TGTGCCAGCAGCTTGGGGGTGACCGGGACTAGCGAAGAGACCCAGTACTTC
TRBV27	TRBJ2-1	-	-	13	CASSFRQGDEQFF	TGTGCCAGCAGTTTCCGCCAGGGCGATGAGCAGTTCTTC
TRBV28	TRBJ1-2	-	few	11	CASGDVYGYTF	TGTGCCAGCGGGGACGTATATGGCTACACCTTC
TRBV6-2/TRBV6-3	TRBJ1-1	-	few	14	CASSGTYTNTEAFF	TGTGCCAGCAGTGGGACCTACACGAACACTGAAGCTTTCTTT
TRBV6-6	TRBJ1-2	TRBD1	-	18	CASSRITGTGESNYGYTF	TGTGCCAGCAGTCGGATAACCGGGACAGGGGAAAGTAACTATGGCTACACCTTC
TRBV2	TRBJ2-2	TRBD2	-	15	CASSGSSGGIGELFF	TGTGCCAGCAGTGGATCTAGCGGGGGGATCGGGGAGCTGTTTTTT
TRBV5-8	TRBJ1-2	-	-	13	CASSFGGNYGYTF	TGTGCCAGCAGCTTTGGGGGTAACTATGGCTACACCTTC
TRBV7-2	TRBJ1-1	-	few	13	CASSRGPTTEAFF	TGTGCCAGCAGCCGGGGGCCCACCACTGAAGCTTTCTTT
TRBV4-1	TRBJ1-1	-	few	14	CASSRDLGNTEAFF	TGCGCCAGCAGCCGGGATCTGGGGAACACTGAAGCTTTCTTT
TRBV10-3	TRBJ1-1	TRBD1	-	14	CAIRQGNWNTEAFF	TGTGCCATCAGACAGGGGAACTGGAACACTGAAGCTTTCTTT
TRBV29-1	TRBJ1-5	-	-	13	CSVGQGINQPQHF	TGCAGCGTTGGGCAGGGTATCAATCAGCCCCAGCATTTT